Presented here are 28 T cell receptor beta chains from one specimen sequenced in a study of T cell repertoires in cytomegalovirus infection. One entry per CDR3 protein, called by TCRdb with MiXCR from the reads. The sample consists of over 150,000 distinct CDR3 sequences, roughly 17% of them appearing once. Sequencing was done on a sample of CD8+ T cells from PBMCs. The receptor source for this set is a human donor in good health (CMV status not recorded). Some clones in this sample may be carry-over from other donors' samples.

This clonotype was observed a few times. CDR3 sequence: CAWTVFGVNTEAFF. The CDR3 DNA sequence: TGTGCCTGGACGGTATTCGGGGTGAACACTGAAGCTTTCTTT. The chain has TRBV30 and TRBJ1-1; no clear D gene. From germline, CDR1 is GTSNPN and CDR2 SVGIG (reference sequence). V was shortened by 4 bases and J by 0 bases, with 12 bases between the two germline ends. The CDR3 consists of 14 residues.

CDR3 loop: CASSLQGNEQYF. The CDR3 DNA follows: TGTGCCAGCAGCTTACAAGGGAACGAGCAGTACTTC. The chain is built from TRBV11-2 and TRBJ2-7; D unresolved. V was pared by 2 bases and J by 5 bases, with 7 bases between. The length of the CDR3 is 12 residues. Germline V gene sequence: CDR1 SGHAT, CDR2 FQNNGV.

This clonotype came up a few times. The V gene is TRBV19, the J gene TRBJ2-1, with D possibly matching TRBD1 (5 bases). Trimming removed 5 bases at V and 2 bases at J, with 13 bases between. The germline gives CDR1 LNHDA, CDR2 SQIVND (reference sequence). CDR3 size: 15 residues. CDR3 sequence reads: CASSRSQGPYNEQFF. The CDR3 nucleotides read TGTGCCAGTAGTCGTAGTCAGGGCCCCTACAATGAGCAGTTCTTC. The full variable domain, completed using reference TRBV19 and TRBJ2-1, is DGGITQSPKYLFRKEGQNVTLSCEQNLNHDAMYWYRQDPGQGLRLIYYSQIVNDFQKGDIAEGYSVSREKKESFPLTVTSAQKNPTAFYLCASSRSQGPYNEQFFGPGTRLTVL.

V and J are TRBV7-9 and TRBJ2-7; maybe TRBD2 (6 bases). CDR3 size: 17 residues. Trimming removed 1 base from V and 1 base from J, with 17 bases in between. Looked up from germline, CDR1 is SEHNR and CDR2 is FQNEAQ (reference sequence). CDR3 region: CASSLGAGGFESYEQYF. CDR3 DNA sequence: TGTGCCAGCAGCTTAGGGGCAGGAGGGTTTGAGTCCTACGAGCAGTACTTC.

The chain carries TRBV27 and TRBJ2-1, with TRBD2 matching over 10 bases. The CDR3 consists of 15 residues. V gave up 6 bases and J gave up 8 bases; unmatched junction bases: 10. Germline V gene lookup returns CDR1 MNHEY and CDR2 SMNVEV (reference sequence). CDR3 DNA sequence: TGTGCCAGCAGGGTGGGTAGCGGGGGGATTCATGAGCAGTTCTTC. Translation gives CASRVGSGGIHEQFF.

This clonotype appeared a few times. The chain uses TRBV7-6 and TRBJ1-5; D is ambiguous. CDR3 size: 15 residues. The V end was cut by 5 bases, the J end by 3 bases, with 14 bases between. The germline CDR1 and CDR2 sequences are SGHVS and FNYEAQ. CDR3 nucleotide sequence: TGTGCCAGCAGCGTTGAGGTCGGGGTCAATCAGCCCCAGCATTTT. Amino acids: CASSVEVGVNQPQHF.

V and J are TRBV20-1 and TRBJ2-3; D might be TRBD1 (8 bases). This CDR3 contains 15 residues. Germline values: CDR1 DFQATT, CDR2 SNEGSKA (reference sequence). The V and J ends lost 1 base and 3 bases respectively, with 14 bases between them. The CDR3 coding sequence is TGCAGTGCTAGAGGGACAGGGAGGGCGACAGATACGCAGTATTTT. The encoded protein is CSARGTGRATDTQYF.

This clonotype came up a few times. The genes are TRBV6-1 and TRBJ2-7; no clear D. Trimming stripped 5 bases from V and 4 bases from J, with 9 bases between. This CDR3 contains 12 residues. Germline V gene data show CDR1 as MNHNS and CDR2 as SASEGT. CDR3 DNA sequence: TGTGCCAGCAGTCAGAACCATTACGAGCAGTACTTC. Its translation: CASSQNHYEQYF.

This clonotype has a handful of counts. CDR3 sequence: CASSSGWGIDGYTF. The CDR3 nucleotides read TGTGCCAGCAGCTCTGGCTGGGGGATAGATGGCTACACCTTC. The V and J genes are TRBV7-9 and TRBJ1-2; possible D gene TRBD1, 5 bases. With 4 bases removed from V and 6 bases from J, the gap between germline ends came to 15 bases. The CDR3 loop spans 14 amino acids. Germline V CDR1 and CDR2: SEHNR, FQNEAQ (reference sequence).

The J gene is TRBJ2-6, the V gene TRBV15; perhaps D is TRBD1 or TRBD2 (6 bases each). Germline CDR1 and CDR2: LNHNV and YYDKDF (reference sequence). The CDR3 covers 21 residues. The V and J ends lost 0 bases and 0 bases respectively, with 21 bases between them. CDR3 in amino acids: CATSRDPGGPITDSGANVLTF. The CDR3 nucleotides are TGTGCCACCAGCAGAGATCCCGGGGGCCCAATTACTGACTCTGGGGCCAACGTCCTGACTTTC.

This chain links TRBV6-2 or TRBV6-3 with TRBJ2-7; possible D gene TRBD1, 5 bases. Per germline, CDR1 MNHEY and CDR2 SVGEGT. The germline V and J ends were trimmed by 7 bases and 2 bases, with 12 bases remaining between them. The CDR3 length is 13 residues. The CDR3 is CASKQGFTYEQYF. CDR3 bases: TGTGCCAGCAAGCAGGGTTTTACCTACGAGCAGTACTTC.

The chain uses TRBV12-3 or TRBV12-4 and TRBJ1-5, with TRBD1 as a possible D gene (5 bases). Between the trimmed V and J ends, which lost 5 bases and 5 bases, there was a span of 19 bases. The CDR3 sequence is 16 residues long. The CDR3 DNA is TGTGCCAGCAGTACCCCACCCGGGGCCCCCGATCAGCCCCAGCATTTT. This sequence encodes CASSTPPGAPDQPQHF.

About this clonotype: Possible read error: a much larger clone is one base away. The rearrangement joins TRBV27 to TRBJ1-2; D is possibly TRBD1 (5 bases). The CDR3 is 13 amino acids. The V gene's germline CDR1 is MNHEY and CDR2 SMNVEV (reference sequence). With 8 bases removed from V and 5 bases from J, the gap between germline ends came to 15 bases. The CDR3, as DNA: TGTGCCAGCTGTGAACAGGTTTCATATGGCTACACCTTC. This gives the protein CASCEQVSYGYTF.

CDR3 residues: CATSRDRDEQYF. CDR3 nucleotide sequence: TGTGCCACCAGCAGGGACAGGGACGAGCAGTACTTC. The J gene is TRBJ2-7, the V gene TRBV15; 8 bases line up with TRBD1. Germline loops: CDR1 LNHNV, CDR2 YYDKDF (reference sequence). CDR3 length: 12 amino acids. The junction had 0 bases not matched to a gene; V was cut back by 3 bases and J by 5 bases. The variable domain in full, completed from reference TRBV15 and TRBJ2-7, reads DAMVIQNPRYQVTQFGKPVTLSCSQTLNHNVMYWYQQKSSQAPKLLFHYYDKDFNNEADTPDNFQSRRPNTSFCFLDIRSPGLGDTAMYLCATSRDRDEQYFGPGTRLTVT.

The J gene is TRBJ2-1, the V gene TRBV9; 9 bases are shared with TRBD2. CDR1 is SGDLS and CDR2 is YYNGEE in the germline V gene. This CDR3 spans 16 amino acids. Trimming took 0 bases from V and 3 from J; bases not matched to a gene: 4. CDR3 amino acids: CASSVVISGGYNEQFF. The CDR3, as DNA: TGTGCCAGCAGCGTAGTTATTAGCGGGGGCTACAATGAGCAGTTCTTC.

This clonotype was counted at least ten times. The CDR3 coding sequence is TGTGCCAGCAGCTTAGAGAGACAGGGGGCGCTCCCCGGGGAGCTGTTTTTT. It is translated as CASSLERQGALPGELFF. The chain combines TRBV7-2 with TRBJ2-2; 10 nucleotides match TRBD1. The CDR3 runs to 17 residues. The V gene's germline CDR1 is SGHTA and CDR2 FQGNSA. The V and J ends lost 1 base and 6 bases, in that order; junction bases with no gene match: 8.

The DNA of the CDR3 is TGTGCCAGCACTCCTACACCGGATGGGGTGGGCAAAAACATTCAGTACTTC. It translates to CASTPTPDGVGKNIQYF. V gene TRBV12-3 or TRBV12-4 combines with J gene TRBJ2-4, with D uncertain. The CDR3 totals 17 residues. V gave up 7 bases and J gave up 3 bases, with 22 bases separating them.

The chain combines TRBV2 with TRBJ1-1; D is ambiguous. The CDR3 sequence is 15 residues long. From germline, CDR1 is SNHLY and CDR2 FYNNEI. V dropped 5 bases and J dropped 0 bases, with 13 bases sitting between them. CDR3: CASSLSWELNTEAFF. The CDR3 nucleotides read TGTGCCAGCAGTTTAAGTTGGGAATTGAACACTGAAGCTTTCTTT. The variable domain in full, completed from reference TRBV2 and TRBJ1-1, reads EPEVTQTPSHQVTQMGQEVILRCVPISNHLYFYWYRQILGQKVEFLVSFYNNEISEKSEIFDDQFSVERPDGSNFTLKIRSTKLEDSAMYFCASSLSWELNTEAFFGQGTRLTVV.

This clonotype was recorded a few times. The chain combines TRBV7-6 with TRBJ1-1; tentative D call: TRBD1 (6 bases). Germline assignment: CDR1 SGHVS and CDR2 FNYEAQ. This CDR3 spans 16 amino acids. V lost 1 base and J lost 0, with 12 bases in between. The CDR3 coding sequence is TGTGCCAGCAGCTTAGAGCCAGGGGCCTTGAACACTGAAGCTTTCTTT. Encoded protein: CASSLEPGALNTEAFF.

The chain combines TRBV5-6 with TRBJ2-1; TRBD2 aligns across 8 bases. The CDR3 extends over 15 amino acids. Trimming at V came to 2 bases and at J to 3 bases, leaving 4 bases not matched to a gene. CDR1 SGHDT and CDR2 YYEEEE come from the germline V gene. CDR3 nucleotides: TGTGCCAGCAGCTTCGTCGGGGGGGGCTACAATGAGCAGTTCTTC. It specifies CASSFVGGGYNEQFF.

In its sample, this clonotype was seen a few times. The chain employs TRBV7-2 and TRBJ2-7; D perhaps matches TRBD2 (5 bases). The germline V gene encodes CDR1 SGHTA and CDR2 FQGNSA. Trimming took off 5 bases at V and 3 bases at J, with 11 bases between the two ends. The CDR3 sequence is 13 residues long. CDR3 sequence (DNA): TGTGCCAGCAGCACCGGACTGGACTACGAGCAGTACTTC. Translated, it gives CASSTGLDYEQYF.

This clonotype was counted between two and nine times. The chain couples TRBV11-1 to TRBJ2-1, with TRBD1 matching 8 bases. This CDR3 is built from 16 residues. CDR1 is SGHAT and CDR2 is FQDESV in the germline V gene (reference sequence). The ends lost 5 bases at V and 1 base at J; junction bases unmatched: 7. CDR3 in amino acids: CASSRAGGGSYNEQFF. The CDR3 DNA sequence: TGTGCCAGCAGCCGTGCAGGGGGCGGGTCCTACAATGAGCAGTTCTTC. The full variable domain, with the rest looked up from reference TRBV11-1 and TRBJ2-1, is EAEVAQSPRYKITEKSQAVAFWCDPISGHATLYWYRQILGQGPELLVQFQDESVVDDSQLPKDRFSAERLKGVDSTLKIQPAELGDSAMYLCASSRAGGGSYNEQFFGPGTRLTVL.

This clonotype was detected only a few times. This sequence joins TRBV7-8 and TRBJ1-2; weak D call: TRBD1 (6 bases). Germline V lookup: CDR1 SGHVS, CDR2 FQNEAQ. V gave up 8 bases and J gave up 2 bases, with 6 bases separating them. The CDR3 totals 11 residues. CDR3 residues: CASQGNYGYTF. Here the CDR3 DNA reads TGTGCCAGCCAGGGGAACTATGGCTACACCTTC.

This clonotype came up a few times. The chain uses TRBV7-9 and TRBJ2-5; D might be TRBD1 or TRBD2, each matching 5 bases. This CDR3 is 16 amino acids long. Germline loops: CDR1 SEHNR, CDR2 FQNEAQ (reference sequence). V lost 2 bases and J 7 bases, leaving 20 bases between the germline ends. The CDR3 DNA sequence: TGTGCCAGCAGCTTACGTCTGGGGACCGAGGCTCGGACCCAGTACTTC. Amino acid sequence: CASSLRLGTEARTQYF. Using reference TRBV7-9 and TRBJ2-5 for the parts outside the CDR3, the full variable domain is DTGVSQNPRHKITKRGQNVTFRCDPISEHNRLYWYRQTLGQGPEFLTYFQNEAQLEKSRLLSDRFSAERPKGSFSTLEIQRTEQGDSAMYLCASSLRLGTEARTQYFGPGTRLLVL.

This clonotype was recorded a few times. CDR3 bases: TGTGCCAGCAGCTCTTACCTTCCCCTTGGACAGGGTCTTTCTTACGAGCAGTACTTC. Encoded protein: CASSSYLPLGQGLSYEQYF. The chain is built from TRBV7-6 and TRBJ2-7, with 8 bases fitting TRBD1. The V gene's germline CDR1 is SGHVS and CDR2 FNYEAQ. V was clipped by 4 bases and J by 4 bases; unmatched bases: 21. The CDR3 contains 19 residues.

This clonotype was observed a handful of times. The gene calls are TRBV6-6 and TRBJ2-1, with 11 bases that match TRBD2. Trimming removed 8 bases from V and 3 bases from J; junction bases left unmatched: 6. Germline V gives CDR1 MNHNY, CDR2 SVGAGI (reference sequence). The length of the CDR3 is 15 residues. CDR3 nucleotides: TGTGCCAGCGATCCCGGGACTAGCGGCTACAATGAGCAGTTCTTC. It translates to CASDPGTSGYNEQFF.

Ten or more counts support this clonotype. This chain joins TRBV7-2 and TRBJ2-2; the match to TRBD2 covers 13 bases. Germline trimming cut 2 bases from V and 5 bases from J; bases unmatched to any gene: 8. Germline V gene lookup returns CDR1 SGHTA and CDR2 FQGNSA. The CDR3 is 18 amino acids. The CDR3 loop reads CASSLLLAGGLETGELFF. Here the CDR3 DNA reads TGTGCCAGCAGCTTACTACTAGCGGGAGGGCTGGAGACCGGGGAGCTGTTTTTT.

The chain combines TRBV12-3 or TRBV12-4 with TRBJ1-5, with TRBD1 matching over 8 bases. With V trimmed by 6 bases and J by 4 bases, 5 bases remained unmatched. The CDR3 totals 14 residues. CDR3 nucleotide sequence: TGTGCCAGCAGCCCGACAGGGGCAAATCAGCCCCAGCATTTT. Amino acids: CASSPTGANQPQHF.